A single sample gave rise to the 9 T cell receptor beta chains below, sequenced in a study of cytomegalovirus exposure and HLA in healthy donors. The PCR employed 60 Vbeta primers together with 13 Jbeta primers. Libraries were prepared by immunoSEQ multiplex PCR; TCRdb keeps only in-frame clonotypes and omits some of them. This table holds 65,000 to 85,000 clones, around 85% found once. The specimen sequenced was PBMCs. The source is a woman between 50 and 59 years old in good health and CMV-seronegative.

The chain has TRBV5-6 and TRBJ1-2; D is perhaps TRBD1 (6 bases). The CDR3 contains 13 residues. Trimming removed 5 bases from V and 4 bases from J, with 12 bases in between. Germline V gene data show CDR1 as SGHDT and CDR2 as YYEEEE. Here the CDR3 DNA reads TGTGCCAGCAGAAAACAGGGATCCTATGGCTACACCTTC. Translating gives CASRKQGSYGYTF.

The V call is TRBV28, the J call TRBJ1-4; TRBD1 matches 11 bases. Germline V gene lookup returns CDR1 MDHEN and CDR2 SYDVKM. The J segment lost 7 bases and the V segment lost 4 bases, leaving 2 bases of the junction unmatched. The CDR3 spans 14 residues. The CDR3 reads CASSWTGGSEKLFF. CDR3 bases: TGTGCCAGCAGTTGGACAGGGGGCTCTGAAAAACTGTTTTTT.

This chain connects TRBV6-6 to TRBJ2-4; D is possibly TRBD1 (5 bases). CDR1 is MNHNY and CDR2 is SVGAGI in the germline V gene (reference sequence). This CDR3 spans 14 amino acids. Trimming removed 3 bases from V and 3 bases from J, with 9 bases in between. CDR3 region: CASSYVDSKNIQYF. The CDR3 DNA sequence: TGTGCCAGCAGTTATGTCGACAGCAAAAACATTCAGTACTTC.

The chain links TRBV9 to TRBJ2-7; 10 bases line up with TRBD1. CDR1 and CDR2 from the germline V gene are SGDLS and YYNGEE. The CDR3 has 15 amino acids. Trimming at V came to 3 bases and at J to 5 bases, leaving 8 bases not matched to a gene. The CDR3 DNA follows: TGTGCCAGCAGCGCCTCGACAGGGGGCTTCCACGAGCAGTACTTC. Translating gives CASSASTGGFHEQYF.

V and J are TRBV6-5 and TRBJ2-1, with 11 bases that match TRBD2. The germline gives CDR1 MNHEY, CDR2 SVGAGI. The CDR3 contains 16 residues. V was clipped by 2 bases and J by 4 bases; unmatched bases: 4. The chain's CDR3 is CASSYGTSGEYNEQFF. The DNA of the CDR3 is TGTGCCAGCAGTTACGGGACTAGCGGAGAATACAATGAGCAGTTCTTC.

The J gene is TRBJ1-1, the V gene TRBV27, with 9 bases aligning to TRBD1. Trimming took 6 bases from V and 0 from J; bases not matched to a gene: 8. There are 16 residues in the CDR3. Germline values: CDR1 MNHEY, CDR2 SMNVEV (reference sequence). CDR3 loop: CASSPGTGSLNTEAFF. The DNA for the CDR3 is TGTGCCAGCAGCCCCGGGACAGGGTCCCTGAACACTGAAGCTTTCTTT.

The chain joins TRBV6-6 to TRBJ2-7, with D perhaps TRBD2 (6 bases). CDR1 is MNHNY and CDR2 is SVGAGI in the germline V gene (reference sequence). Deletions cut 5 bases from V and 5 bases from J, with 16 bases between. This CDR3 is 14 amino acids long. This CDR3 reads CASSRLEGFNEQYF. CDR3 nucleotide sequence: TGTGCCAGCAGTCGACTAGAGGGCTTCAACGAGCAGTACTTC.

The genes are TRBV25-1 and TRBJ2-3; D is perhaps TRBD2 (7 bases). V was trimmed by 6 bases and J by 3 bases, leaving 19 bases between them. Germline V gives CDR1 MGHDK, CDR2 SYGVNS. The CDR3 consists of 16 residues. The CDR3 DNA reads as TGTGCCAGCAGCTCCGGGGGGCAGAAGAGAACAGATACGCAGTATTTT. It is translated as CASSSGGQKRTDTQYF.

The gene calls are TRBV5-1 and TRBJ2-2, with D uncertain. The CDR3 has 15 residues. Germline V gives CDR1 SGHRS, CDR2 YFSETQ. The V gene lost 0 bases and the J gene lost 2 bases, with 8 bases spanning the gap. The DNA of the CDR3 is TGCGCCAGCAGCTTGGTTGAGTTTAACACCGGGGAGCTGTTTTTT. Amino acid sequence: CASSLVEFNTGELFF.